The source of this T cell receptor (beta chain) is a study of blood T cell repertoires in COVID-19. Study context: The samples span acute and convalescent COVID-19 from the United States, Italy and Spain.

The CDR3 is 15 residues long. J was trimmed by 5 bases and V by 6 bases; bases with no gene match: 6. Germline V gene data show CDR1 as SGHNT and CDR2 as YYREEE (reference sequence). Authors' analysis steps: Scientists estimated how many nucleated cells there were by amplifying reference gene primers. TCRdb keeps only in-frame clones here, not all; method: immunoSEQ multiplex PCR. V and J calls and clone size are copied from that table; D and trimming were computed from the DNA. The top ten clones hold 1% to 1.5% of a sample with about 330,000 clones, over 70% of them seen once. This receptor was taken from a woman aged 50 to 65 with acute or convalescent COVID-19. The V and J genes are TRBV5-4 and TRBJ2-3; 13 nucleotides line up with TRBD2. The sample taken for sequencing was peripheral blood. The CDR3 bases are TGTGCCAGCATTTTGACTAGCGGGGGGCTAGATACGCAGTATTTT. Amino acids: CASILTSGGLDTQYF.